This paragraph reports one T cell receptor (beta chain). What it recognizes is unknown. The assay was immunoSEQ multiplex PCR, and TCRdb's table has in-frame clones only and misses some. This sample has approximately 94,000 clones, with around 87% found just once. This CDR3 is 11 amino acids long. V lost 4 bases and J lost 5, with 3 bases in between. This sample is part of a study of T cell responses to AZD1222 COVID-19 vaccine. Study-wide points: Rises in breadth and depth of Spike-specific TCRs came after two AZD1222 doses. Most donors were white British, females outnumbered males, and clonal diversity was possibly underestimated. Among AZD1222 vaccinees, only six or seven were seropositive at baseline.

The sample consisted of peripheral blood, taken on day 0 of MenACWY control vaccination. V usage is TRBV12-3 or TRBV12-4 and J usage is TRBJ1-3, with D hard to call. This sequence was found in an adult in good health. The CDR3 sequence: CASSSRNTIYF. DNA for the CDR3: TGTGCCAGCAGTTCCAGAAACACCATATATTTT.